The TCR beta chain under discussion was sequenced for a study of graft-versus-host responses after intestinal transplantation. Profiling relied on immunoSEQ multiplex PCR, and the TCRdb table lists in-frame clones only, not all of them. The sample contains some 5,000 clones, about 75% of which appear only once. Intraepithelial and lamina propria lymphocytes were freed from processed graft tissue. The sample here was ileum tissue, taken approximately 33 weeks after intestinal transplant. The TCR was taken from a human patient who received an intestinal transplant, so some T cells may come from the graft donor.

CDR3 region: CASSRLGIYTEAFF. CDR3 bases: TGTGCCAGCTCCCGGCTGGGCATTTACACTGAAGCTTTCTTT. The J gene is TRBJ1-1, the V gene TRBV6-8, with no clear D. The V gene lost 8 bases and the J gene lost 3 bases, with 16 bases spanning the gap. Germline V gene data show CDR1 as MNHGY and CDR2 as SAAAGT. The CDR3 spans 14 residues.